This passage covers 15 T cell receptor beta chains from one sample sequenced in a study of T-cell reconstitution after alpha-beta-depleted transplantation in children. The TCRbeta library incorporated unique molecular identifiers. Via MiXCR, TCRdb re-called the PCR reads, giving one row per CDR3 protein. The repertoire includes a few hundred thousand distinct CDR3 sequences, under 13% of them detected once, and around 2.5% sits in the top ten. The sample here was PBMCs from the stem cell graft donor, taken from the stem cell graft. The receptors stem from a human donor who donated a stem cell graft to a child with acute lymphoblastic leukemia.

This chain connects TRBV3-1 to TRBJ2-3, with D uncertain. The V gene's germline CDR1 is LGHDT and CDR2 YNNKEL (reference sequence). The CDR3 contains 12 residues. The ends were cut back, 5 bases at V and 4 bases at J, with 7 bases in the middle. CDR3 residues: CASSMLADTQYF. CDR3 nucleotide sequence: TGTGCCAGCAGCATGCTAGCAGATACGCAGTATTTT.

The chain joins TRBV5-6 to TRBJ2-1; 8 bases align to TRBD2. V shed 1 base and J 4 bases; nucleotides not matched to a gene: 4. The CDR3 is 15 amino acids. The germline V gene has CDR1 SGHDT and CDR2 YYEEEE. CDR3 sequence (DNA): TGTGCCAGCAGCTTGATGAGCGGGGGATACAATGAGCAGTTCTTC. Translation: CASSLMSGGYNEQFF. The variable domain in full, with the rest retrieved from reference TRBV5-6 and TRBJ2-1, is DAGVTQSPTHLIKTRGQQVTLRCSPKSGHDTVSWYQQALGQGPQFIFQYYEEEERQRGNFPDRFSGHQFPNYSSELNVNALLLGDSALYLCASSLMSGGYNEQFFGPGTRLTVL.

The chain links TRBV20-1 to TRBJ2-7; no firm D call. CDR1 is DFQATT, CDR2 SNEGSKA, per germline (reference sequence). The V and J ends lost 4 bases and 0 bases respectively, with 4 bases between them. The CDR3 has 11 residues. CDR3 protein: CSAKLSYEQYF. CDR3 bases: TGCAGTGCTAAACTCTCCTACGAGCAGTACTTC.

Note on this clonotype: A much larger clone differs from this one at a single base, so this may be a read error. The chain employs TRBV2 and TRBJ2-2; D ambiguous. V shed 2 bases and J shed 1 base, with 2 bases lying between them. The germline CDR1 and CDR2 sequences are SNHLY and FYNNEI. The CDR3 has 13 residues. CDR3 nucleotides: TGTGCCAGCAGTGAACAGAACACCGGGGAGCTGTTTTTT. Protein: CASSEQNTGELFF.

In this sample, this clonotype turned up a few times. The chain couples TRBV5-1 to TRBJ2-7; D may be TRBD2 (6 bases). Trimming shortened V by 0 bases and J by 2 bases, and 12 bases separated the two germline ends. Looked up from germline, CDR1 is SGHRS and CDR2 is YFSETQ. CDR3 size: 15 residues. This chain's CDR3 is CASSLAAGRAYEQYF. DNA for the CDR3: TGCGCCAGCAGCTTGGCTGCGGGACGAGCCTACGAGCAGTACTTC.

This clonotype was detected ten times or more. This chain connects TRBV29-1 to TRBJ2-5; perhaps D is TRBD1 or TRBD2 (5 bases each). V gave up 6 bases and J gave up 0 bases, with 11 bases separating them. Germline CDR1 SQVTM, CDR2 ANQGSEA. The length of the CDR3 is 13 residues. In DNA, the CDR3 is TGCAGCGTGTCAGGGACCAACCAAGAGACCCAGTACTTC. Its translation: CSVSGTNQETQYF.

This chain joins TRBV7-2 and TRBJ2-1; 7 bases line up with TRBD1. Germline V gene sequence: CDR1 SGHTA, CDR2 FQGNSA. V dropped 1 base and J dropped 5; count of bases not matched to a gene: 5. The CDR3 contains 15 residues. CDR3 coding DNA: TGTGCCAGCAGCTTAGACAGGGGTGGCCACAATGAGCAGTTCTTC. Its protein product is CASSLDRGGHNEQFF. Supplemented by reference TRBV7-2 and TRBJ2-1, the full variable domain reads GAGVSQSPSNKVTEKGKDVELRCDPISGHTALYWYRQSLGQGLEFLIYFQGNSAPDKSGLPSDRFSAERTGGSVSTLTIQRTQQEDSAVYLCASSLDRGGHNEQFFGPGTRLTVL.

The sample holds a few counts of this clonotype. V usage is TRBV19 and J usage is TRBJ1-1, with 12 bases fitting TRBD1. V gave up 3 bases and J gave up 5 bases; unmatched junction bases: 10. CDR3 length equals 17 residues. The germline V gene has CDR1 LNHDA and CDR2 SQIVND (reference sequence). The CDR3 region has the DNA TGTGCCAGTAGTATCACCGGGACAGGGGGCTTGGGGACTGAAGCTTTCTTT. Translation gives CASSITGTGGLGTEAFF.

The CDR3 DNA sequence: TGCAGTGCTAGAGATCTTTCAGGAGGAAGTTTAATTAACTATGGCTACACCTTC. This gives the protein CSARDLSGGSLINYGYTF. The chain joins TRBV20-1 to TRBJ1-2; D is unresolved. Deletions cut 0 bases from V and 1 base from J, with 21 bases between. Germline CDR1 reads DFQATT; CDR2 reads SNEGSKA (reference sequence). This CDR3 is 18 amino acids long.

This clonotype was seen at least ten times. J is TRBJ2-7 and V is TRBV20-1; TRBD1 aligns across 7 bases. Germline V gene sequence: CDR1 DFQATT, CDR2 SNEGSKA (reference sequence). This CDR3 is built from 15 residues. The J segment lost 1 base and the V segment lost 3 bases, leaving 9 bases of the junction unmatched. CDR3 sequence reads: CSARETGFVSYEQYF. DNA of the CDR3: TGCAGTGCTAGGGAGACAGGGTTCGTATCCTACGAGCAGTACTTC.

The sample holds a few counts of this clonotype. V and J are TRBV9 and TRBJ2-7; D is possibly TRBD1 (5 bases). V lost 0 bases and J lost 8, with 18 bases in between. The CDR3 has 15 residues. The V gene's germline CDR1 is SGDLS and CDR2 YYNGEE. In nucleotides, the CDR3 is TGTGCCAGCAGCGTAGGAGACAGTCAGTATACGAAGCAGTACTTC. Its protein is CASSVGDSQYTKQYF.

This clonotype was counted at least ten times. The rearrangement joins TRBV5-1 to TRBJ2-7, with 8 bases fitting TRBD1. The junction had 2 bases not matched to a gene; V was cut back by 3 bases and J by 3 bases. The CDR3 covers 13 residues. The germline V gene has CDR1 SGHRS and CDR2 YFSETQ. CDR3 region: CASSYGQGYEQYF. CDR3 in DNA: TGCGCCAGCAGCTATGGACAGGGCTACGAGCAGTACTTC.

This clonotype was seen only a few times. The rearrangement links TRBV5-6 to TRBJ1-5, with TRBD1 as a possible D gene (5 bases). Trimming removed 2 bases at V and 0 bases at J, with 15 bases between. The CDR3 extends over 17 amino acids. Germline CDR1 and CDR2: SGHDT and YYEEEE. The CDR3 here is CASSFQSGPYSNQPQHF. In DNA form, the CDR3 reads TGTGCCAGCAGCTTTCAATCAGGGCCCTATAGCAATCAGCCCCAGCATTTT.

This chain connects TRBV9 to TRBJ2-1, with a tentative D call TRBD1 (5 bases). Germline CDR1 reads SGDLS; CDR2 reads YYNGEE. This CDR3 has 15 residues. The ends were cut back, 0 bases at V and 6 bases at J, with 13 bases in the middle. The chain's CDR3 is CASSVAGSVINEQFF. In DNA form, the CDR3 reads TGTGCCAGCAGCGTAGCAGGGTCGGTAATCAATGAGCAGTTCTTC.

The chain joins TRBV20-1 to TRBJ2-3; TRBD2 aligns across 9 bases. This CDR3 has 15 residues. CDR1 is DFQATT, CDR2 SNEGSKA, per germline (reference sequence). The V segment lost 2 bases and the J segment 4 bases; nucleotides outside the gene matches: 7. DNA of the CDR3: TGCAGTGCTAGACCTAGCGGGATAAGGCCAGATACGCAGTATTTT. It translates to CSARPSGIRPDTQYF.